These 26 T cell receptor beta chains originate from one sample sequenced in a study of shared clonotypes between healthy human individuals (TCRdb year 2020). Library construction relied on the immunoSEQ multiplex PCR assay. Held by TCRdb, this immuneACCESS table contains in-frame sequences only and omits some clones. Under half of the omission traces to an unresolved V gene where checked; the cause of the rest is unknown. Here the sample has about 2,500,000 clones; more than 90% occur a single time. The ten largest clones represent around 0.14% of the sample. Input material: naive CD4+ T cells sorted from blood. Per the publication, the cell subset or site label means: CD45RA+ positively selected. The origin of the receptors is a man between 18 and 35 years old in good health.

This clone has just one count. This chain joins TRBV6-6 and TRBJ2-7, with TRBD1 as a possible D gene (6 bases). The germline V gene has CDR1 MNHNY and CDR2 SVGAGI (reference sequence). Trimming left V 1 base short and J 0 bases short, with 10 bases between. The CDR3 has 15 residues. CDR3 in amino acids: CASSYLTGSSYEQYF. CDR3 DNA sequence: TGTGCCAGCAGTTACTTAACAGGGAGCTCCTACGAGCAGTACTTC.

V usage is TRBV7-2 and J usage is TRBJ1-1; a weak D match, TRBD1 (5 bases). From germline, CDR1 is SGHTA and CDR2 FQGNSA. Trimming removed 1 base from V and 2 bases from J, with 11 bases in between. This CDR3 is 15 amino acids long. CDR3 coding DNA: TGTGCCAGCAGCTTAGTGGGAGGGACTAACACTGAAGCTTTCTTT. Translation gives CASSLVGGTNTEAFF.

Here the CDR3 DNA reads TGTGCCAGCAGCTTAGCTCCCCACTACGAGACCCAGTACTTC. It encodes CASSLAPHYETQYF. The J gene is TRBJ2-5, the V gene TRBV7-2; D unclear. CDR3 length: 14 residues. Deletions cut 0 bases from V and 5 bases from J, with 10 bases between. Germline V CDR1 and CDR2: SGHTA, FQGNSA.

The sample holds a few counts of this clone. This CDR3 is also generated by other DNA sequences in the sample. The V and J genes are TRBV30 and TRBJ2-5; D is uncertain. This CDR3 has 11 residues. V was pared by 1 base and J by 1 base, with 1 base between. CDR1 is GTSNPN and CDR2 is SVGIG in the germline V gene (reference sequence). CDR3 sequence (DNA): TGTGCCTGGAGTGCCCAAGAGACCCAGTACTTC. Amino acids: CAWSAQETQYF.

V usage is TRBV6-1 and J usage is TRBJ2-7; 10 positions agree with TRBD1. V shed 2 bases, J shed 3 bases, and the junction held 1 base outside the gene matches. The CDR3 is 14 amino acids. Germline CDR1 and CDR2: MNHNS and SASEGT. The CDR3, as DNA: TGTGCCAGCAGTGAAAGGACAGGGGGCTACGAGCAGTACTTC. Encoded protein: CASSERTGGYEQYF.

The chain has TRBV2 and TRBJ2-1, with 12 nucleotides matching TRBD2. The CDR3 is 15 amino acids. Germline V gene sequence: CDR1 SNHLY, CDR2 FYNNEI. J was trimmed by 9 bases and V by 3 bases; bases with no gene match: 6. The CDR3 here is CASSERTSGAGEQFF. In nucleotides, the CDR3 is TGTGCCAGCAGTGAGAGGACTAGCGGGGCGGGTGAGCAGTTCTTC.

This chain connects TRBV7-9 to TRBJ2-1; D ambiguous. Germline V gives CDR1 SEHNR, CDR2 FQNEAQ (reference sequence). CDR3 size: 16 residues. Trimming took off 5 bases at V and 4 bases at J, with 18 bases between the two ends. The CDR3 here is CASSPDSLSLYNEQFF. The CDR3, as DNA: TGTGCCAGCAGCCCAGACTCCCTATCACTATACAATGAGCAGTTCTTC.

The CDR3 DNA reads TGTGCCAGCAGCTTACCGGGACAACCAGTGAACACTGAAGCTTTCTTT. It specifies CASSLPGQPVNTEAFF. This chain links TRBV5-6 with TRBJ1-1; a possible D gene is TRBD1 (6 bases). The CDR3 has 16 amino acids. Germline V gene lookup returns CDR1 SGHDT and CDR2 YYEEEE. Trimming took 2 bases from V and 0 from J, leaving 14 bases between them. Complete variable domain (other parts from reference TRBV5-6 and TRBJ1-1): DAGVTQSPTHLIKTRGQQVTLRCSPKSGHDTVSWYQQALGQGPQFIFQYYEEEERQRGNFPDRFSGHQFPNYSSELNVNALLLGDSALYLCASSLPGQPVNTEAFFGQGTRLTVV.

The chain employs TRBV19 and TRBJ2-1; maybe TRBD1 (6 bases). V lost 5 bases to trimming and J lost 3 bases, with 20 bases between them. Germline V gene data show CDR1 as LNHDA and CDR2 as SQIVND (reference sequence). This CDR3 is 17 amino acids long. This CDR3 reads CASSHYPGTSSYNEQFF. The CDR3 DNA is TGTGCCAGTAGTCATTACCCCGGGACATCAAGCTACAATGAGCAGTTCTTC.

This chain uses TRBV10-1 with TRBJ2-1; TRBD2 agrees at 16 bases. CDR3 length: 16 amino acids. Germline loops: CDR1 WNHNN, CDR2 SYGVQD (reference sequence). Trimming at V came to 4 bases and at J to 8 bases, leaving 5 bases not matched to a gene. The CDR3 is CASSAGLAGGYDEQFF. The CDR3, as DNA: TGCGCCAGCAGTGCGGGACTAGCGGGAGGGTACGATGAGCAGTTCTTC.

This chain connects TRBV5-4 to TRBJ1-1; unclear D gene. This CDR3 is built from 13 residues. Between the trimmed V and J ends, which lost 1 base and 2 bases, there was a span of 6 bases. Germline CDR1 is SGHNT and CDR2 is YYREEE (reference sequence). The CDR3 bases are TGTGCCAGCAGCTTGATAGATAACACTGAAGCTTTCTTT. Protein: CASSLIDNTEAFF. Variable domain in full (rest from reference TRBV5-4 and TRBJ1-1): ETGVTQSPTHLIKTRGQQVTLRCSSQSGHNTVSWYQQALGQGPQFIFQYYREEENGRGNFPPRFSGLQFPNYSSELNVNALELDDSALYLCASSLIDNTEAFFGQGTRLTVV.

As regards this clone: This sample also contains other DNA sequences that code for the same CDR3. V gene TRBV7-9 combines with J gene TRBJ1-1; 8 positions agree with TRBD1. V shed 5 bases, J shed 1 base, and the junction held 6 bases outside the gene matches. This CDR3 is built from 15 residues. Germline V gene lookup returns CDR1 SEHNR and CDR2 FQNEAQ (reference sequence). The CDR3 spells CASSPRQGPNTEAFF. CDR3 nucleotide sequence: TGTGCCAGCAGCCCTAGACAGGGGCCGAACACTGAAGCTTTCTTT.

The chain carries TRBV30 and TRBJ1-3, with TRBD1 matching 8 bases. V lost 8 bases and J lost 4; bases outside the gene matches: 4. CDR1 GTSNPN and CDR2 SVGIG come from the germline V gene (reference sequence). There are 12 residues in the CDR3. The CDR3 here is CARTGNGNTIYF. The DNA for the CDR3 is TGTGCCAGGACAGGGAACGGAAACACCATATATTTT.

This sequence joins TRBV28 and TRBJ2-7; D ambiguous. CDR3 length: 15 residues. Per germline, CDR1 MDHEN and CDR2 SYDVKM. Trimming took off 3 bases at V and 0 bases at J, with 12 bases between the two ends. CDR3 nucleotides: TGTGCCAGCAGTTTTGGGGTGGCAGCCTCCTACGAGCAGTACTTC. Translated: CASSFGVAASYEQYF.

The rearrangement joins TRBV6-5 to TRBJ1-6, with D uncertain. Germline V gene sequence: CDR1 MNHEY, CDR2 SVGAGI. Trimming cost V 8 bases and J 10 bases, with 21 bases left between them. The CDR3 has 15 residues. CDR3 in DNA: TGTGCCAGCGCTCCCCCCAAGGGTACGGACTCACCCCTCCACTTT. Translating it yields CASAPPKGTDSPLHF.

This clone showed up just once. V gene TRBV5-4 combines with J gene TRBJ2-7, with 12 bases identical to TRBD2. Germline loops: CDR1 SGHNT, CDR2 YYREEE (reference sequence). The CDR3 is 18 amino acids. The ends lost 2 bases at V and 2 bases at J; junction bases unmatched: 11. CDR3 sequence reads: CASSFGRTSGKGAYEQYF. In DNA, the CDR3 is TGTGCCAGCAGCTTTGGGCGGACTAGCGGGAAGGGGGCCTACGAGCAGTACTTC.

The chain joins TRBV19 to TRBJ1-1; possibly TRBD1 for D (5 bases). Trimming stripped 6 bases from V and 6 bases from J, with 17 bases between. Germline V gene data show CDR1 as LNHDA and CDR2 as SQIVND (reference sequence). The CDR3 is 14 amino acids. The CDR3 is CASSPTGGGSEAFF. The DNA for the CDR3 is TGTGCCAGTAGCCCTACCGGGGGGGGGTCTGAAGCTTTCTTT.

A single count supports this clone. The chain employs TRBV19 and TRBJ2-3; no definite D call. This CDR3 is built from 15 residues. The germline V gene has CDR1 LNHDA and CDR2 SQIVND (reference sequence). The V and J ends lost 7 bases and 1 base respectively, with 15 bases between them. CDR3 bases: TGTGCCAGTACCCCCCCCGGCAGTGGCACAGATACGCAGTATTTT. Encoded protein: CASTPPGSGTDTQYF.

The chain joins TRBV11-3 to TRBJ1-1; D unclear. The CDR3 runs to 14 residues. V was clipped by 1 base and J by 2 bases, with 8 bases between them. In germline, CDR1 is SGHNT, CDR2 YENEEA. The CDR3, as DNA: TGTGCCAGCAGCTTAGGTTGGGAAAACACTGAAGCTTTCTTT. Amino acids: CASSLGWENTEAFF.

Notes on this clone: Different DNA sequences within this sample yield the same CDR3. The chain employs TRBV9 and TRBJ1-5, with 7 nucleotides matching TRBD1. The ends lost 0 bases at V and 3 bases at J; junction bases unmatched: 3. The CDR3 totals 15 residues. Germline-derived CDR1 and CDR2 are SGDLS and YYNGEE. The CDR3 DNA sequence: TGTGCCAGCAGCGTAGAAGGGGGCTCCAATCAGCCCCAGCATTTT. It is translated as CASSVEGGSNQPQHF.

CDR3 loop: CASTDRTLNSPLHF. The DNA of the CDR3 is TGTGCCAGTACCGATCGGACACTGAATTCACCCCTCCACTTT. The chain recombines TRBV19 with TRBJ1-6; perhaps TRBD1 as D (5 bases). Trimming shortened V by 7 bases and J by 7 bases, and 14 bases separated the two germline ends. The CDR3 has 14 amino acids. Germline CDR1 is LNHDA and CDR2 is SQIVND (reference sequence).

This clone was seen once. In DNA, the CDR3 is TGTGCCATCAGTGAGGGCAGGCAGAACACTGAAGCTTTCTTT. Translated: CAISEGRQNTEAFF. The rearrangement links TRBV10-3 to TRBJ1-1; D not certain. The CDR3 sequence is 14 residues long. The V gene lost 2 bases and the J gene lost 1 base, with 8 bases spanning the gap. Germline assignment: CDR1 ENHRY and CDR2 SYGVKD.

The chain couples TRBV19 to TRBJ2-7; a possible D gene is TRBD1 (6 bases). V dropped 4 bases and J dropped 0 bases, with 13 bases sitting between them. Germline CDR1 is LNHDA and CDR2 is SQIVND (reference sequence). This CDR3 region has 15 residues. Written as DNA, the CDR3 is TGTGCCAGTAGTAGTCAGGGGCTCGGCTCCTACGAGCAGTACTTC. Translated, it gives CASSSQGLGSYEQYF.

The V gene is TRBV7-2, the J gene TRBJ1-2; D is ambiguous. This CDR3 comprises 15 residues. Germline loops: CDR1 SGHTA, CDR2 FQGNSA. V lost 0 bases to trimming and J lost 4 bases, with 12 bases between them. CDR3 DNA: TGTGCCAGCAGCTTAGCCGGCGGCCCCCTCTATGGCTACACCTTC. This encodes CASSLAGGPLYGYTF.

V usage is TRBV6-4 and J usage is TRBJ2-7; no definite D call. Germline CDR1 reads MRHNA; CDR2 reads SNTAGT. The CDR3 length is 18 residues. Trimming removed 8 bases from V and 0 bases from J, with 26 bases in between. The CDR3 nucleotides are TGTGCCAGCCCTTCTACCCAGGCCCTCACGCTTAGCTCCTACGAGCAGTACTTC. Protein sequence: CASPSTQALTLSSYEQYF.

V usage is TRBV7-9 and J usage is TRBJ2-5; D is uncertain. Germline CDR1 SEHNR, CDR2 FQNEAQ (reference sequence). The CDR3 loop spans 14 amino acids. Trimming left V 3 bases short and J 4 bases short, with 12 bases between. CDR3 bases: TGTGCCAGCAGCTTTGCCCGGGCCCCAGAGACCCAGTACTTC. It is translated as CASSFARAPETQYF.